Given below is one T cell receptor beta chain in context. The specificity of this receptor is unknown. Base qualities were left out, and no much larger clone turns up one base away. The data belong to a study of shared clonotypes between healthy human individuals (dated by TCRdb to between 2020 and 2021). About the investigation overall: Three men and a couple of women, aged 18 to 49 years, made up the cohort. For each donor, CD4 naive and CD4 memory were each given three plates, CD8 naive was given two plates, and CD8 memory was given one plate. The study deeply sequenced blood TCR repertoires of several healthy adults to estimate repertoire size and the extent of clonotype sharing between individuals. To increase sequencing depth and limit assay-specific biases, different laboratories used diverse techniques to prepare libraries and sequence TCR repertoires. Between about 0.9 and 8.9 billion PBMCs per donor were obtained by leukapheresis.

Overall study results and their limits: Sampling was restricted to blood, and TCR repertoires in tissues likely differ from the TCR repertoires found in blood. Pairwise subsampling led to the expectation that sequencing depth would affect the degree of clonotype sharing among donors. Because the study included only a small number of donors, the genetic and exposure-history diversity represented was limited. Even with the large sequencing depth, rarefaction of the sorted-subset datasets indicated that sequencing was incomplete. Higher generation probabilities were observed for clonotypes shared by all four sorted-subset donors than for non-shared clonotypes. Larger estimated clonotype richness was generally found for naive subsets than for memory subsets. When several donors were compared, the shared fraction of clonotypes was about 5% for naive CD4, less than 4% for naive CD8, 2.3% for memory CD4, and around 0.4% for memory CD8.

CD8 naive samples were obtained by positive selection for CCR7 among CD45RO-negative cells, yielding a CD45RA+CCR7+ population from which TemRA cells were excluded. The donors were healthy, HIV-negative adults who had no recently reported acute infections or vaccinations. Every donor was a Caucasian adult living in Nashville, Tennessee, USA. After blood collection by leukapheresis, PBMCs were isolated using Ficoll-Histopaque density gradient centrifugation and then cryopreserved in the vapor phase of liquid nitrogen. Analytical flow cytometry was used to check the purity and quantity of every magnetically sorted T cell population. Genomic DNA was isolated from every sorted fraction and measured by UV absorbance on a Nanodrop 2000c. TCR CDR3 regions were amplified from genomic DNA by multiplex PCR using the deep immunoSEQ assay. Extracted genomic DNA from each cell subset was distributed evenly across all wells of several immunoSEQ 96-well plates, and each plate was treated as a replicate. For sorted subsets, roughly 200 ng of genomic DNA, equivalent to 25,000 to 35,000 T cell genomes, went into each replicate PCR. Purified libraries were quantified with a Qubit 3.0 fluorometer, sized on a Bioanalyzer 2100, and re-quantified with the KAPA Library Quantification kit. Every immunoSEQ 96-well plate was sequenced on a separate single-read 150-cycle Illumina NextSeq 550 flow cell. In the original analysis: Because the immunoSEQ output included only junctional sequences and no quality scores, the filtering could not be the same as the filtering used for full-length reads. Sequences were annotated with PyIR, a Python wrapper for IgBLAST v1.9, and V/J genes and CDR3 were assigned using IMGT germline references. Reads were filtered out if the reads had weak V/J assignments (E-value above 1e-6), no CDR3, stop codons, out-of-frame junctions, or ambiguous translated residues. A V3J clonotype was defined by an identical inferred V gene, J gene, and CDR3 amino acid sequence. Percentage overlap between repertoires was computed as shared unique clonotypes divided by the size of the smaller repertoire. Richness of each repertoire was evaluated using RTK rarefaction, the Chao1 estimator, and Recon v2.1 estimates of unobserved clonotypes. Generation probabilities were computed with OLGA for all TCRbeta clonotypes obtained by the gDNA method from several donors. TCRdb stores this immuneACCESS table with in-frame sequences only. Part of the clones is absent; in the studies checked, under half of the shortfall reflects unresolved V genes, and no reason is known for the rest. D and trimming were read from the DNA, whereas the V and J calls and clone size are those reported in that table. This sample comprises 550,000 to 750,000 clones, approximately 90% of them detected only once. The ten largest clones capture about 24% of the sample.

The germline V gene (reference sequence) supplies CDR1 LNHDA and CDR2 SQIVND. Between the V and J ends, shortened by 8 bases and 3 bases respectively, the junction contains 14 bases. The CDR3 numbers 13 residues from cysteine through phenylalanine. This entry keeps only the CDR3 DNA: 39 bases, framed from base 1. Recombination linked TRBV19 to TRBJ2-7, and perhaps TRBD1 as D gene, on 6 matching bases. What was sequenced was naive CD8+ T cells sorted from blood. The cell subset or site label for this specimen denotes: CD45RA+CCR7+. This TCR was sampled from a man aged 25-45 years in good health. The nucleotide sequence reads as follows: TGTGCCAGTCGTGGCAGGGGAGACTACGAGCAGTACTTC. This gives the protein CASRGRGDYEQYF.